This is a list of T cell receptor beta chains from one sample in a study of beta chain features in type 1 diabetes. Assay: immunoSEQ multiplex PCR; the TCRdb copy retains only in-frame clones and omits some. The sample has 400,000 to 450,000 clones, about 15% seen once. The sequenced sample consisted of naive CD4+ T cells from blood. The receptors were sampled from a young man in good health. Both conserved end residues are part of each CDR3.

>TRBJ2-6|TRBV10-3
CAISGRYSSGANVLTF
>TRBJ2-6|TRBV30
CAWGKDRTGANVLTF
>TRBJ2-3|TRBV7-9
CASSLAGPDTQYF
>TRBJ2-2|TRBV11-2
CASSMGRSPGELFF
>TRBJ2-5|TRBV29-1
CSADGGQTQYF
>TRBJ1-1|TRBV29-1
CSASPRVSNTEAFF
>TRBJ2-7|TRBV4-3
CASSQVAGSEQYF
>TRBJ2-4|TRBV9
CASSVGVGLENIQYF
>TRBJ2-1|TRBV4-1
CASSQGRNEQFF
>TRBJ1-4|TRBV5-4
CASSAGMVGNEKLFF
>TRBJ2-3|TRBV2
CASTRDRRLTDTQYF
>TRBJ2-3|TRBV7-8
CASSLVPSTDTQYF
>TRBJ2-3|TRBV14
CASRGKAAQYF
>TRBJ1-5|TRBV29-1
CSVETDLNQPQHF
>TRBJ2-1|TRBV6-5
CASSRGQATLFF
>TRBJ2-3|TRBV18
CASSPVGGTDTQYF
>TRBJ2-5|TRBV6-6
CASSSAMETQYF
>TRBJ2-1|TRBV7-9
CASSLVIATTDEQFF
>TRBJ2-3|TRBV11-2
CASSELAGATDTQYF
>TRBJ2-5|TRBV7-2
CASSSSGWYQETQYF
>TRBJ2-1|TRBV28
CASRPEGLAGRNEQFF
>TRBJ2-1|TRBV6-1
CASSEIGGSGRGDEQFF
>TRBJ1-2|TRBV5-1
CASRTGQAPGYTF
>TRBJ2-5|TRBV10-3
CAISGVGGQETQYF
>TRBJ2-1|TRBV29-1
CSGVAHTGTNEQFF
>TRBJ2-5|TRBV2
CASSGMETQYF
>TRBJ2-5|TRBV5-4
CASSLFGGGETQYF
>TRBJ2-3|TRBV4-1
CASSRAQGFTDTQYF